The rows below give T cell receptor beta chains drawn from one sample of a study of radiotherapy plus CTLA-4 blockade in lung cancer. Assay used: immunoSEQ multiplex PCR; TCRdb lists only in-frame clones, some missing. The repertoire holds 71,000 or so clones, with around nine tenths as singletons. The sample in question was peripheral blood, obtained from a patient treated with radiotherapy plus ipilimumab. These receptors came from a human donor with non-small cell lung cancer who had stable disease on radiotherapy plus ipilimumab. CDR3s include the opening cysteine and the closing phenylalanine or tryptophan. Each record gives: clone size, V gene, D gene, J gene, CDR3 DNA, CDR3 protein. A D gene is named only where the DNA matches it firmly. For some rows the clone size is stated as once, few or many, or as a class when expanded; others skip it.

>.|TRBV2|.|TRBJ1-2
TGTGCCACCTACGCCGGACAGACTTATGGCTACACCTTC
CATYAGQTYGYTF
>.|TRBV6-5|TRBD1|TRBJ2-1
TGTGCCAGCACCAAAGGGGGACAGGGCGGTAATGAGCAGTTCTTC
CASTKGGQGGNEQFF
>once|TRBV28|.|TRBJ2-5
TGTGCCAGCAGTTTATCGGAGACCCAGTACTTC
CASSLSETQYF
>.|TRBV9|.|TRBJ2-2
TGTGCCAGCAGCGTAGACGGGGAGCTGTTTTTT
CASSVDGELFF
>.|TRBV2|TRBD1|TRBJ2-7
TGTGCCAGCAGTGAACGGAGTATGGCGGCAGGGGGCTCCTACGAGCAGTACTTC
CASSERSMAAGGSYEQYF
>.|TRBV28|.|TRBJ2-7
TGTGCCAGCAGTTCCCCTGGCTACGAGCAGTACTTC
CASSSPGYEQYF
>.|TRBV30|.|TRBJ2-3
TGTGCCTTCCGAGCCCCGGGCGCAGATACGCAGTATTTT
CAFRAPGADTQYF
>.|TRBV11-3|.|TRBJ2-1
TGTGCCAGCAGCCTCGCCCAGGCGGGTGAGCAGTTCTTC
CASSLAQAGEQFF
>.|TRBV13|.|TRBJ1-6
TGTGCCAGCAGCCTCAACAGGGAGAGTTCACCCCTCCACTTT
CASSLNRESSPLHF
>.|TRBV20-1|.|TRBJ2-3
TGCAGTGCCGGAACAGATACGCAGTATTTT
CSAGTDTQYF
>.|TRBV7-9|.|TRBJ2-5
TGTGCCAGCAGCTTAAATTTCGAACAGCAAGAGACCCAGTACTTC
CASSLNFEQQETQYF
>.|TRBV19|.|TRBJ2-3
TGTGCCAGTGCCCCGGGACAACGAAAAGATACGCAGTATTTT
CASAPGQRKDTQYF
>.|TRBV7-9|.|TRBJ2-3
TGTGCCAGCAGCTTATCGGGCCAAGCAGATACGCAGTATTTT
CASSLSGQADTQYF
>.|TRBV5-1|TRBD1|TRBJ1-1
TGCGCCAGCAGCCCTGGGACAGGGGGCACTGAAGCTTTCTTT
CASSPGTGGTEAFF
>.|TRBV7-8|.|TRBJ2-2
TGTGCCAGCACCCCAGGGCCGAACACCGGGGAGCTGTTTTTT
CASTPGPNTGELFF
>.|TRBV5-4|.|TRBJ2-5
TGTGCCAGCAGCTTCCGTGGGCTAGGTTCAGAGACCCAGTACTTC
CASSFRGLGSETQYF
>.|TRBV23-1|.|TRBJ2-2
TGCGCCAGCAGACCCCCAGCAGACGGTTACACCGGGGAGCTGTTTTTT
CASRPPADGYTGELFF
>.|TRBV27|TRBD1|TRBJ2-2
TGTGCCAGCAGTTTAACGGGACAGGGGAAATCCGGGGAGCTGTTTTTT
CASSLTGQGKSGELFF
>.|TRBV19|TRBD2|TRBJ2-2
TGTGCCAGTTCGGGGGGGAGCCGGTCTACCGGGGAGCTGTTTTTT
CASSGGSRSTGELFF
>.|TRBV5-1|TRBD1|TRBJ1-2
TGCGCCAGCAGGCAAGGACAGGGCCCCTCTAACTATGGCTACACCTTC
CASRQGQGPSNYGYTF
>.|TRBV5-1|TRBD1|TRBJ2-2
TGCGCCAGCAGGTCCGGGACAGGGACGGGCGGGGAGCTGTTTTTT
CASRSGTGTGGELFF
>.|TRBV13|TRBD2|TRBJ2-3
TGTGCCAGCAGCAAAACTAGCGGGGGGGCGGGAAGAGATACGCAGTATTTT
CASSKTSGGAGRDTQYF
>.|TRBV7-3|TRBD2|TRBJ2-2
TGTGCCAGCAGCTCCGGACTAGCGGGAGTAGGGACCGGGGAGCTGTTTTTT
CASSSGLAGVGTGELFF
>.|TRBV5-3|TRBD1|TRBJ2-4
TGTGCCAGAAGCCAAAACCGGGACAGGCCTATTCTAGCCAAAAACATTCAGTACTTC
CARSQNRDRPILAKNIQYF
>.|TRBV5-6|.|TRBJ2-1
TGTGCCAGCAGCTTAAGGGGGGCTGAGCAGTTCTTC
CASSLRGAEQFF
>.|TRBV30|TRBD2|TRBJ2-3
TGTGCCTACTCCAGACTAGCGGGAGGCCTCCATAGAAACACAGATACGCAGTATTTT
CAYSRLAGGLHRNTDTQYF
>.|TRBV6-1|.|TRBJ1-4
TGTGCCAGCAGTGCACAACGGGCCTTTAATGAAAAACTGTTTTTT
CASSAQRAFNEKLFF
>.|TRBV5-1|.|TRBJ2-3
TGCGCCAGCAATGGGCCGCTCACAGATACGCAGTATTTT
CASNGPLTDTQYF
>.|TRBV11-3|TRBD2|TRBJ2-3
TGTGCCAGCAGCTTAGGGGAGGGTACGCAGTATTTT
CASSLGEGTQYF
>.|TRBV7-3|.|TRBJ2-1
TGTGCCAGCAGCTCAGCCCGCAAGTGGGTAGCCAACAATGAGCAGTTCTTC
CASSSARKWVANNEQFF
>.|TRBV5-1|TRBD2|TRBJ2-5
TGCGCCAGCAGATCCCGCCCGACTAGCGGGAGGGCTGAGACCCAGTACTTC
CASRSRPTSGRAETQYF
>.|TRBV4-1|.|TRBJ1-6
TGCGCCAGCAGCCAAGAACTGAGCTCCTATAATTCACCCCTCCACTTT
CASSQELSSYNSPLHF
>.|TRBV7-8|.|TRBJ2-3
TGTGCCAGCAGCTTAGCGATCGGGGATACGCAGTATTTT
CASSLAIGDTQYF
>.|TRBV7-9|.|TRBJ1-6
TGTGCCAGCAGCTTAGCAGGGAATTCACCCCTCCACTTT
CASSLAGNSPLHF
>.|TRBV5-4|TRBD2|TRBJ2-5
TGTGCCAGCACCCTAGCGGGGGGGCGAAAGACCCAGTACTTC
CASTLAGGRKTQYF
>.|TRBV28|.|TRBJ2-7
TGTGCCAGCAGTTTTCAGGGTCGGGGCTCCTACGAGCAGTACTTC
CASSFQGRGSYEQYF
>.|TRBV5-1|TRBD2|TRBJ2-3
TGCGCCAGCAGCTCCCGCGGGGGGCGGTGGACAGATACGCAGTATTTT
CASSSRGGRWTDTQYF
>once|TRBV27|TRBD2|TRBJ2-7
TGTGCCAGCAGTTTTCGGACTAGCGTCCCCTACGAGCAGTACTTC
CASSFRTSVPYEQYF
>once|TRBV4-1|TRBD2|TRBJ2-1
TGCGCCAGCAGCCAAGAAGAACTAGCGGTACCCTACAATGAGCAGTTCTTC
CASSQEELAVPYNEQFF
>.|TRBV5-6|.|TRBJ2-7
TGTGCCAGCAGCTTGGGTGGGGGCGACACCTACGAGCAGTACTTC
CASSLGGGDTYEQYF
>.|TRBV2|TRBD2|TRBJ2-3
TGTGCCAGCAGTGACCCAGCGGGGTTAGGAGCTACGCAGTATTTT
CASSDPAGLGATQYF